These T cell receptor beta chains were read from a single sample in a study of T-cell reconstitution after alpha-beta-depleted transplantation in children. TCRdb ran MiXCR on the PCR reads and lists one entry per CDR3 protein. The sample holds about 580,000 distinct CDR3 sequences, around 23% seen once. Sequencing used PBMCs, mostly from graft donor cells, obtained 360 days after TCRalphabeta/CD19-depleted stem cell transplant. The receptor set was obtained from a boy younger than two who had a stem cell transplant for acute myeloid leukemia, so the T cells may come from the graft donor. Both conserved end residues are part of each CDR3. A D gene is named only where the DNA matches it firmly. For some rows the clone size is stated as once, few or many, or as a class when expanded; others skip it.

v_call,j_call,clone_size,d_call,cdr3_length,cdr3_nt,cdr3_aa
TRBV6-6,TRBJ2-5,many,-,12,TGTGCCAGCAGTTACGGGAAAGAGACCCAGTACTTC,CASSYGKETQYF
TRBV21-1,TRBJ2-1,-,-,17,TGTGCCAGCAGCTTTCCTTCTGAGAGGGCTCAAAGGAATGAGCAGTTCTTC,CASSFPSERAQRNEQFF
TRBV12-3/TRBV12-4,TRBJ2-5,-,-,13,TGTGCCAGCAGCCCCGGACAGCAAGAGTCCCAGTACTTC,CASSPGQQESQYF
TRBV12-3/TRBV12-4,TRBJ1-1,many,-,14,TGTGCCAGCAGTTTTGCAGAGTTGAACACTGAAGCTTTCTTT,CASSFAELNTEAFF
TRBV3-1,TRBJ1-2,many,-,18,TGTGCCAGCAGCCGGGGGGAGCCGAGTTTGTTGGGTTTCTATGGCTACACCTTC,CASSRGEPSLLGFYGYTF
TRBV10-3,TRBJ2-3,few,-,14,TGTGCCATCAGTGAAGGGGGAAGCACAGATACGCAGTATTTT,CAISEGGSTDTQYF
TRBV25-1,TRBJ2-7,-,-,14,TGTGCCAGCAGTGAGGGGGCGGGCATCTACGAGCAGTACTTC,CASSEGAGIYEQYF
TRBV27,TRBJ2-1,-,-,14,TGTGCCAGCAGCTTGGTCCACAGGGCCAATGAGCAGTTCTTC,CASSLVHRANEQFF
TRBV12-3/TRBV12-4,TRBJ2-5,few,-,14,TGTGCCAGCAGCGTAAACTCATTCCTGGAGACCCAGTACTTC,CASSVNSFLETQYF
TRBV5-8,TRBJ2-5,few,-,12,TGTGCCAGCAGCTACCGGACAGAGACCCAGTACTTC,CASSYRTETQYF
TRBV27,TRBJ1-2,-,-,13,TGTCCCCAAGGGTCACAGGGAAACTATGGCTACACCTTC,CPQGSQGNYGYTF
TRBV19,TRBJ1-5,few,-,14,TGTGCCAGTAGTGCGACGGGTGGCAATCAGCCCCAGCATTTT,CASSATGGNQPQHF
TRBV12-3/TRBV12-4,TRBJ1-6,-,-,14,TGTGCCAGCGGACCAGACAGTATGGGCTCACCCCTCCACTTT,CASGPDSMGSPLHF
TRBV12-3/TRBV12-4,TRBJ2-5,few,TRBD1,14,TGTGCCAGCACCCTATGGACAGGAGACGGGACCCAGTACTTC,CASTLWTGDGTQYF
TRBV7-3,TRBJ2-1,many,TRBD2,16,TGTGCCAGCAGCTTAGTTCGAGCGGGGGGGCTGGGTGAGCAGTTCTTC,CASSLVRAGGLGEQFF
TRBV20-1,TRBJ2-1,-,-,13,TGCAGTGCTGGAAGCTTCGGCGGCGGTGAGCAGTTCTTC,CSAGSFGGGEQFF
TRBV20-1,TRBJ2-7,many,-,14,TGCAGTGCTTTTCCGGGACTCAACTCCTACGAGCAGTACTTC,CSAFPGLNSYEQYF
TRBV4-3,TRBJ2-6,-,-,17,TGCGCCAGCAGCCAGCGAACACAGGGCTCTGGGGCCAACGTCCTGACTTTC,CASSQRTQGSGANVLTF
TRBV20-1,TRBJ1-1,-,-,14,TGCAGTGCTTCCGACACCTTCCCGAACACTGAAGCTTTCTTT,CSASDTFPNTEAFF
TRBV11-2,TRBJ2-5,once,TRBD2,15,TGTGCCAGCAGCCGGCGGACTAGCTTAGGAGAGACCCAGTACTTC,CASSRRTSLGETQYF